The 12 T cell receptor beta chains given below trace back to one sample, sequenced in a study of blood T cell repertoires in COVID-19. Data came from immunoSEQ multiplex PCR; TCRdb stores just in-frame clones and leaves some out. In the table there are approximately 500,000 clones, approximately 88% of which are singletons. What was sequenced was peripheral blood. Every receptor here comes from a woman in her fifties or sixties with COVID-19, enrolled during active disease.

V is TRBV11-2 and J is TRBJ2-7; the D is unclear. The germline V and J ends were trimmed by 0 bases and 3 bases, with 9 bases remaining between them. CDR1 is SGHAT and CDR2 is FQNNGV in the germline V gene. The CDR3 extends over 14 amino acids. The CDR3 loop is CASSLDARIYEQYF. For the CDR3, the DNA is TGTGCCAGCAGCTTAGACGCCAGGATCTACGAGCAGTACTTC. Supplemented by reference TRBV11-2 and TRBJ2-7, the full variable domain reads EAGVAQSPRYKIIEKRQSVAFWCNPISGHATLYWYQQILGQGPKLLIQFQNNGVVDDSQLPKDRFSAERLKGVDSTLKIQPAKLEDSAVYLCASSLDARIYEQYFGPGTRLTVT.

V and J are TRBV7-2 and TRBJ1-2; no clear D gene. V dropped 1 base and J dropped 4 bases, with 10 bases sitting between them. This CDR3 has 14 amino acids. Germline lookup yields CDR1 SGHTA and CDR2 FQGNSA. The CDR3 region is CASSLGTVTYGYTF. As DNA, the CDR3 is TGTGCCAGCAGCTTAGGAACGGTCACCTATGGCTACACCTTC.

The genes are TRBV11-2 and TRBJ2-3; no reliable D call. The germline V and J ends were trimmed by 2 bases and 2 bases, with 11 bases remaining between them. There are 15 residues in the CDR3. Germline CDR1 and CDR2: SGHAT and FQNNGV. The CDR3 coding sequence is TGTGCCAGCAGCTTAAGACTCCTCATCACAGATACGCAGTATTTT. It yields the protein CASSLRLLITDTQYF.

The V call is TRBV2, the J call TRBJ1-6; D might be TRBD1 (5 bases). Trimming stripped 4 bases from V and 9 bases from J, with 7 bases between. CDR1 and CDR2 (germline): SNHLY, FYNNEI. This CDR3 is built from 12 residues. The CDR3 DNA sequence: TGTGCCAGCAGTGGACAGATTTCACCCCTCCACTTT. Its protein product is CASSGQISPLHF. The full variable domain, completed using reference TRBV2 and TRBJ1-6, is EPEVTQTPSHQVTQMGQEVILRCVPISNHLYFYWYRQILGQKVEFLVSFYNNEISEKSEIFDDQFSVERPDGSNFTLKIRSTKLEDSAMYFCASSGQISPLHFGNGTRLTVT.

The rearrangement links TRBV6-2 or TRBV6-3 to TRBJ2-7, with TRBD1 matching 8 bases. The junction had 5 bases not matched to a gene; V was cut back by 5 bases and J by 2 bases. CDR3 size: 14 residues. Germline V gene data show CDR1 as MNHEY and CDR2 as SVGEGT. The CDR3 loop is CASSGLTGAYEQYF. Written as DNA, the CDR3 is TGTGCCAGCAGTGGACTGACAGGGGCCTACGAGCAGTACTTC.

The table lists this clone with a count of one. This CDR3 is CASSVAQAGGNEQYF. CDR3 in DNA: TGTGCCAGCAGCGTAGCCCAGGCAGGGGGCAACGAGCAGTACTTC. The chain links TRBV9 to TRBJ2-7, with 8 bases fitting TRBD1. Trimming at V came to 0 bases and at J to 5 bases, leaving 7 bases not matched to a gene. Germline V gives CDR1 SGDLS, CDR2 YYNGEE. This CDR3 comprises 15 residues.

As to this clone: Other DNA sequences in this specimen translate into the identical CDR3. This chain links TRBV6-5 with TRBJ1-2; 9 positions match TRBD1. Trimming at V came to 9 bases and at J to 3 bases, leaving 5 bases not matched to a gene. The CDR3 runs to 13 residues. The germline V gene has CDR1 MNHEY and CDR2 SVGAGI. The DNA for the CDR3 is TGTGCCAGTGGGGGACAGGGTTACTATGGCTACACCTTC. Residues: CASGGQGYYGYTF.

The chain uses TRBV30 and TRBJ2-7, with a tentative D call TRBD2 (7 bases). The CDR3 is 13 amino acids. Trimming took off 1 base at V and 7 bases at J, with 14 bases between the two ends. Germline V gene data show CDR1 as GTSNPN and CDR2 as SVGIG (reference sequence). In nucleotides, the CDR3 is TGTGCCTGGAGTGAGGGGAGGGGGGGTGAGCAGTACTTC. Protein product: CAWSEGRGGEQYF.

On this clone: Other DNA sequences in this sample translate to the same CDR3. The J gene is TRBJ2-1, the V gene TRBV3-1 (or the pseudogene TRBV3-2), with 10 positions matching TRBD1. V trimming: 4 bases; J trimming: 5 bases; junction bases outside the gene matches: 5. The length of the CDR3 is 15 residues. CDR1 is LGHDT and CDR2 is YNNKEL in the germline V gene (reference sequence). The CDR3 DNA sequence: TGTGCCAGCAGCCCCCGGGACAGGGGTCACAATGAGCAGTTCTTC. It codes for CASSPRDRGHNEQFF.

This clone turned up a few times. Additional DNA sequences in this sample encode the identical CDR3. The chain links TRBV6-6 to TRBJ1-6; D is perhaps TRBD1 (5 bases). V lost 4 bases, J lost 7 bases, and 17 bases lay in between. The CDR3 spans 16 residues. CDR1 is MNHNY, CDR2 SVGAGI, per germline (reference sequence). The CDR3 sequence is CASSSPGGVGNSPLHF. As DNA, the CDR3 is TGTGCCAGCAGTTCCCCGGGAGGGGTAGGGAATTCACCCCTCCACTTT.

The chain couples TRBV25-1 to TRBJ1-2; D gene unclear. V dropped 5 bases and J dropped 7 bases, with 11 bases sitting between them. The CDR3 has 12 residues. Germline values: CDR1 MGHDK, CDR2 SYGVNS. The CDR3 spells CASSSAVRGYTF. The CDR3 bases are TGTGCCAGCAGTTCAGCGGTCCGTGGCTACACCTTC.

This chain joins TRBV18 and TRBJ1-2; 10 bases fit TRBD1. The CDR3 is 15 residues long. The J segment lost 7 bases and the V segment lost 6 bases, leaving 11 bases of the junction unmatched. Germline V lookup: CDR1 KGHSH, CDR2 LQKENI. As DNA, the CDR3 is TGTGCCAGCTCGGCCGGGACAGGGGTACCGGGTGGCTACACCTTC. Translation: CASSAGTGVPGGYTF.